Listed below are T cell receptor beta chains from one sample, sequenced in a study of early stage breast cancer tumors. The repertoire was sequenced with immunoSEQ multiplex PCR; TCRdb's copy has only in-frame clones and lacks some. Seen here are tens of thousands of clones, roughly 73% observed once, and the top ten hold 3% to 4%. The sequenced material came from blood. The receptor set was obtained from a person aged 35 to 50 with breast cancer. The CDR3 runs from the conserved cysteine through the conserved F or W. Each record gives: clone size, D gene, V gene, J gene, CDR3 protein, CDR3 DNA. A D gene is named only where the DNA matches it firmly. Size is omitted from some rows. Given values are once, few, many or a class for expanded clones.

size: once
D: TRBD1
V: TRBV5-1
J: TRBJ2-7
CDR3: CASSRIGQAYEQYF
DNA: TGCGCCAGCAGCCGAATAGGACAGGCCTACGAGCAGTACTTC

size: -
D: TRBD1
V: TRBV10-3
J: TRBJ2-3
CDR3: CAISQGQGSTDTQYF
DNA: TGTGCCATCAGCCAAGGACAGGGGAGCACAGATACGCAGTATTTT

size: -
D: -
V: TRBV6-5
J: TRBJ1-3
CDR3: CASTPAGGNTIYF
DNA: TGTGCCAGCACCCCGGCAGGAGGAAACACCATATATTTT

size: -
D: TRBD1
V: TRBV10-3
J: TRBJ2-5
CDR3: CAISDPGTDLLETQYF
DNA: TGTGCCATCAGTGACCCCGGGACAGATCTTCTAGAGACCCAGTACTTC

size: -
D: TRBD2
V: TRBV11-3
J: TRBJ2-7
CDR3: CASSATSGGAYEQYF
DNA: TGTGCCAGCAGCGCGACTAGCGGGGGCGCCTACGAGCAGTACTTC

size: -
D: TRBD2
V: TRBV30
J: TRBJ2-1
CDR3: CAWSVRLAGNEQFF
DNA: TGTGCCTGGAGTGTACGGCTAGCGGGGAATGAGCAGTTCTTC

size: few
D: TRBD1
V: TRBV11-2
J: TRBJ2-3
CDR3: CASSFWTGTSLDTQYF
DNA: TGTGCCAGCAGCTTCTGGACAGGCACCAGTTTAGATACGCAGTATTTT

size: once
D: -
V: TRBV7-9
J: TRBJ2-5
CDR3: CASSWGGQETQYF
DNA: TGTGCCAGCAGCTGGGGCGGACAAGAGACCCAGTACTTC

size: -
D: TRBD1
V: TRBV5-6
J: TRBJ1-5
CDR3: CASSLGGDRGYPQHF
DNA: TGTGCCAGCAGCTTGGGAGGAGACAGGGGATATCCCCAGCATTTT

size: -
D: -
V: TRBV7-6
J: TRBJ2-7
CDR3: CASSLAGGYEQYF
DNA: TGTGCCAGCAGCTTAGCGGGAGGATACGAGCAGTACTTC

size: once
D: TRBD2
V: TRBV5-1
J: TRBJ2-1
CDR3: CASSTLLAGGIRNEQFF
DNA: TGCGCCAGCAGCACCCTTCTAGCGGGAGGGATAAGGAATGAGCAGTTCTTC

size: -
D: -
V: TRBV6-1
J: TRBJ1-4
CDR3: CASSERAVRANEKLFF
DNA: TGTGCCAGCAGTGAACGGGCAGTGCGGGCTAATGAAAAACTGTTTTTT

size: few
D: TRBD2
V: TRBV10-1
J: TRBJ2-7
CDR3: CASSVEAGDIYEQYF
DNA: TGCGCCAGCAGTGTCGAAGCGGGAGACATCTACGAGCAGTACTTC

size: -
D: -
V: TRBV27
J: TRBJ2-3
CDR3: CASRRREDTQYF
DNA: TGTGCCAGCCGGAGACGGGAGGATACGCAGTATTTT

size: few
D: -
V: TRBV4-1
J: TRBJ1-1
CDR3: CASSPSGSRNTEAFF
DNA: TGCGCCAGCAGCCCGTCTGGGTCCCGGAACACTGAAGCTTTCTTT

size: -
D: TRBD1
V: TRBV4-1
J: TRBJ2-6
CDR3: CASSLLLTGGNSGANVLTF
DNA: TGCGCCAGCAGCCTACTACTGACAGGGGGTAATTCTGGGGCCAACGTCCTGACTTTC

size: -
D: -
V: TRBV6-1
J: TRBJ2-1
CDR3: CASSGSETRKEFF
DNA: TGTGCCAGCAGTGGAAGCGAGACTAGGAAAGAGTTCTTC

size: -
D: TRBD2
V: TRBV2
J: TRBJ2-2
CDR3: CASSEREGRLEELFF
DNA: TGTGCCAGCAGTGAGCGGGAGGGCCGGTTAGAGGAGCTGTTTTTT

size: -
D: -
V: TRBV6-1
J: TRBJ2-5
CDR3: CASSVSGGGETQYF
DNA: TGTGCCAGCAGTGTCAGCGGAGGCGGGGAGACCCAGTACTTC

size: -
D: -
V: TRBV5-8
J: TRBJ2-3
CDR3: CASSLDGGGTDTQYF
DNA: TGTGCCAGCAGCTTGGACGGGGGCGGCACAGATACGCAGTATTTT

size: -
D: -
V: TRBV5-1
J: TRBJ1-1
CDR3: CASSFTGGLLEAFF
DNA: TGCGCCAGCAGCTTCACCGGGGGCCTGCTTGAAGCTTTCTTT

size: -
D: TRBD2
V: TRBV6-5
J: TRBJ2-3
CDR3: CASRAGLHPTDTQYF
DNA: TGTGCCAGCAGAGCGGGACTCCACCCCACAGATACGCAGTATTTT

size: -
D: -
V: TRBV18
J: TRBJ2-3
CDR3: CASSPSSSSTDTQYF
DNA: TGTGCCAGCTCACCATCTAGCTCCTCCACAGATACGCAGTATTTT

size: few
D: -
V: TRBV19
J: TRBJ1-2
CDR3: CASRTAGRTNYGYTF
DNA: TGTGCCAGTAGAACTGCGGGACGGACTAACTATGGCTACACCTTC

size: -
D: -
V: TRBV19
J: TRBJ2-5
CDR3: CASSMVRGRETQYF
DNA: TGTGCCAGTAGTATGGTGCGGGGGCGAGAGACCCAGTACTTC

size: -
D: TRBD1
V: TRBV7-2
J: TRBJ1-2
CDR3: CASSLARQGMGGYTF
DNA: TGTGCCAGCAGCTTAGCCCGACAGGGCATGGGGGGCTACACCTTC

size: -
D: TRBD1
V: TRBV18
J: TRBJ2-7
CDR3: CASSPGHRGRLSSYEQYF
DNA: TGTGCCAGCTCACCAGGGCACAGGGGGCGCCTAAGCTCCTACGAGCAGTACTTC

size: -
D: -
V: TRBV7-2
J: TRBJ2-7
CDR3: CASSLVQGAYEQYF
DNA: TGTGCCAGCAGCTTAGTCCAGGGCGCCTACGAGCAGTACTTC

size: -
D: -
V: TRBV5-6
J: TRBJ1-2
CDR3: CASSFAGWSGSGYTF
DNA: TGTGCCAGCAGCTTCGCGGGGTGGTCCGGGAGTGGCTACACCTTC

size: once
D: -
V: TRBV29-1
J: TRBJ1-2
CDR3: CSVLGEDYGYTF
DNA: TGCAGCGTTCTAGGGGAAGACTATGGCTACACCTTC

size: -
D: -
V: TRBV15
J: TRBJ2-7
CDR3: CATSRDGRPTYEQYF
DNA: TGTGCCACCAGCAGAGATGGGAGGCCCACCTACGAGCAGTACTTC

size: once
D: TRBD2
V: TRBV10-3
J: TRBJ2-3
CDR3: CAISEGAGGPFGTGTQYF
DNA: TGTGCCATCAGTGAGGGTGCGGGAGGGCCGTTTGGCACAGGTACGCAGTATTTT

size: -
D: -
V: TRBV7-2
J: TRBJ2-7
CDR3: CASSLASVTSYEQYF
DNA: TGTGCCAGCAGCTTAGCTAGCGTTACTTCCTACGAGCAGTACTTC

size: -
D: -
V: TRBV30
J: TRBJ2-2
CDR3: CAWSGARNGNTGELFF
DNA: TGTGCCTGGAGTGGGGCCCGGAACGGGAACACCGGGGAGCTGTTTTTT

size: -
D: -
V: TRBV29-1
J: TRBJ2-5
CDR3: CSVLVVPGMGETQYF
DNA: TGCAGCGTTCTCGTGGTCCCAGGGATGGGAGAGACCCAGTACTTC

size: few
D: -
V: TRBV5-6
J: TRBJ2-7
CDR3: CASSVGPSYEQYF
DNA: TGTGCCAGCAGCGTGGGACCATCCTACGAGCAGTACTTC

size: -
D: -
V: TRBV11-2
J: TRBJ1-2
CDR3: CASSLQQAPTSYGYTF
DNA: TGTGCCAGCAGCCTCCAACAGGCCCCAACCTCCTATGGCTACACCTTC

size: -
D: -
V: TRBV7-8
J: TRBJ2-7
CDR3: CASSSSSGGRTQYF
DNA: TGTGCCAGCAGCTCATCATCAGGGGGGAGGACGCAGTACTTC

size: -
D: -
V: TRBV10-1
J: TRBJ2-1
CDR3: CASSEPNGHEQFF
DNA: TGCGCCAGCAGTGAGCCCAATGGTCATGAGCAGTTCTTC

size: -
D: -
V: TRBV19
J: TRBJ2-1
CDR3: CASIDSAGPQGSYEQFF
DNA: TGTGCCAGTATCGATTCCGCCGGGCCCCAAGGGTCATATGAGCAGTTCTTC

size: few
D: TRBD2
V: TRBV4-1
J: TRBJ2-5
CDR3: CASSLGLAAQETQYF
DNA: TGCGCCAGCAGCCTGGGACTAGCGGCCCAAGAGACCCAGTACTTC

size: -
D: -
V: TRBV5-8
J: TRBJ2-1
CDR3: CASSFGRSYNEQFF
DNA: TGTGCCAGCAGCTTCGGCAGGTCCTACAATGAGCAGTTCTTC

size: -
D: -
V: TRBV10-1
J: TRBJ1-5
CDR3: CASTPGLPNQPQHF
DNA: TGCGCCAGCACCCCGGGACTTCCCAATCAGCCCCAGCATTTT